The rows below give T cell receptor beta chains drawn from one sample of a study of T cell repertoires in cytomegalovirus infection. From the reads, TCRdb called clonotypes with MiXCR, one entry per CDR3 protein. Among around 310,000 distinct CDR3 sequences, 15% to 20% were seen once, and the ten largest hold around 12%. Material for sequencing was PBMCs. Receptors were obtained from a human donor in good health (CMV status not recorded). Some clones in this sample may be carry-over from other donors' samples. CDR3s include the opening cysteine and the closing phenylalanine or tryptophan. Each record gives: D gene, clone size, J gene, CDR3 length, V gene, CDR3 DNA, CDR3 protein. The D gene is left open where the match is weak. Expanded clones get a size class; other rows say once, few or many, or leave the size out.

D: TRBD2; size: .; J: TRBJ2-1; length: 14; V: TRBV20-1; DNA: TGCAGTGCGAAGCCACTAGCGGGGAGCTATGAGCAGTTCTTC; CDR3: CSAKPLAGSYEQFF
D: .; size: .; J: TRBJ1-3; length: 14; V: TRBV28; DNA: TGTGCCAGCAACAGCGGGGGCTCTGGAAACACCATATATTTT; CDR3: CASNSGGSGNTIYF
D: .; size: .; J: TRBJ1-1; length: 19; V: TRBV4-3; DNA: TGCGCCAGCAGCCAAGACCGCACCCCCACATCGGGCGGGAACACTGAAGCTTTCTTT; CDR3: CASSQDRTPTSGGNTEAFF
D: .; size: .; J: TRBJ1-4; length: 17; V: TRBV19; DNA: TGTGCCAGTAGTCCCCCGAAGGGGTCTGCAACTAATGAAAAACTGTTTTTT; CDR3: CASSPPKGSATNEKLFF
D: .; size: few; J: TRBJ2-1; length: 15; V: TRBV11-3; DNA: TGTGCCAGCAGCATCCGGACTGGTCCCTTCGATGAGCAGTTCTTC; CDR3: CASSIRTGPFDEQFF
D: .; size: many; J: TRBJ1-3; length: 17; V: TRBV7-2; DNA: TGTGCCAGCAGTCTATCGTTCGGGCGAGGGTCTGGAAACACCATATATTTT; CDR3: CASSLSFGRGSGNTIYF
D: .; size: .; J: TRBJ1-2; length: 12; V: TRBV20-1; DNA: TGCAGTGCTTTCGTTGAAGACTATGGCTACACCTTC; CDR3: CSAFVEDYGYTF
D: TRBD1; size: .; J: TRBJ1-1; length: 14; V: TRBV20-1; DNA: TGCAGTGCCGGACAGGGGGCTTCGAACACTGAAGCTTTCTTT; CDR3: CSAGQGASNTEAFF
D: .; size: many; J: TRBJ1-1; length: 13; V: TRBV6-2/TRBV6-3; DNA: TGTGCCAGCACCATGGGGGAGAACACTGAAGCTTTCTTT; CDR3: CASTMGENTEAFF
D: .; size: many; J: TRBJ2-7; length: 14; V: TRBV4-2; DNA: TGTGCCAGCAGCCAAGAGTTGCAGCTTTACGAGCAGTACTTC; CDR3: CASSQELQLYEQYF
D: .; size: few; J: TRBJ1-6; length: 16; V: TRBV19; DNA: TGTGCCAGTACCATGGACGGCTACTCTTATAATTCACCCCTCCACTTT; CDR3: CASTMDGYSYNSPLHF
D: .; size: many; J: TRBJ1-3; length: 16; V: TRBV7-2; DNA: TGTGCCAGCAGCTTAGTCCTCCCACCTGAGGCAAACACCATATATTTT; CDR3: CASSLVLPPEANTIYF
D: .; size: .; J: TRBJ2-5; length: 13; V: TRBV20-1; DNA: TGCAGTGCTTACGGGGGGCGGGGAGAGACCCAGTACTTC; CDR3: CSAYGGRGETQYF
D: .; size: many; J: TRBJ2-3; length: 16; V: TRBV7-2; DNA: TGTGCCAGCAGCAACCGGGACTCACGATTCGGAGATACGCAGTATTTT; CDR3: CASSNRDSRFGDTQYF
D: TRBD1; size: few; J: TRBJ2-1; length: 14; V: TRBV20-1; DNA: TGCAGTGCCACCGGGACAGGGAACGACAATGAGCAGTTCTTC; CDR3: CSATGTGNDNEQFF
D: .; size: few; J: TRBJ2-3; length: 13; V: TRBV9; DNA: TGTGCCAGCAGCGGGACTAACACAGATACGCAGTATTTT; CDR3: CASSGTNTDTQYF
D: TRBD1; size: few; J: TRBJ1-1; length: 13; V: TRBV28; DNA: TGTGCCAGCAGTTTGGTGCAGGGGGCCGGAGCTTTCTTT; CDR3: CASSLVQGAGAFF
D: .; size: many; J: TRBJ1-3; length: 18; V: TRBV7-8; DNA: TGTGCCAGCAGCTCGGCGGGGGTGGGGGACGCGTCTGGAAACACCATATATTTT; CDR3: CASSSAGVGDASGNTIYF
D: TRBD1; size: .; J: TRBJ1-4; length: 14; V: TRBV4-3; DNA: TGCGCCAGCAGCCAATGGACAGGGAATGAAAAACTGTTTTTT; CDR3: CASSQWTGNEKLFF
D: TRBD1; size: .; J: TRBJ1-4; length: 14; V: TRBV20-1; DNA: TGCAGTGCGAAACAGGGGGCAACTAATGAAAAACTGTTTTTT; CDR3: CSAKQGATNEKLFF
D: .; size: few; J: TRBJ2-2; length: 12; V: TRBV10-2; DNA: TGCGCCAGCACTAGACCCACCGGGGAGCTGTTTTTT; CDR3: CASTRPTGELFF
D: TRBD2; size: .; J: TRBJ2-3; length: 14; V: TRBV20-1; DNA: TGCAGTGCTGGGTTGACTAGCGGGGGAGATACGCAGTATTTT; CDR3: CSAGLTSGGDTQYF
D: .; size: .; J: TRBJ2-1; length: 16; V: TRBV9; DNA: TGTGCCAGCAGCGTAGTGGGTGGGGCAGTCTACAATGAGCAGTTCTTC; CDR3: CASSVVGGAVYNEQFF
D: .; size: many; J: TRBJ2-2; length: 16; V: TRBV7-2; DNA: TGTGCCAGCAGCCCTATGAGGGGCAGTACCACCGGGGAGCTGTTTTTT; CDR3: CASSPMRGSTTGELFF
D: TRBD2; size: .; J: TRBJ2-5; length: 14; V: TRBV6-2/TRBV6-3; DNA: TGTGCCAGCAATAGGCGGGGGAGCCAAGAGACCCAGTACTTC; CDR3: CASNRRGSQETQYF
D: .; size: .; J: TRBJ1-1; length: 13; V: TRBV10-3; DNA: TGTGCCATCAAGGGGCGGCTGAACACTGAAGCTTTCTTT; CDR3: CAIKGRLNTEAFF
D: TRBD1; size: .; J: TRBJ1-1; length: 13; V: TRBV6-8; DNA: TGTGCCAGCAGTTACTGGGACAGAGGTGAAGCTTTCTTT; CDR3: CASSYWDRGEAFF
D: .; size: many; J: TRBJ2-1; length: 12; V: TRBV7-2; DNA: TGTGCCAGCAGCTTATCCCCCAGGGGGCAGTTCTTC; CDR3: CASSLSPRGQFF
D: TRBD2; size: medium-sized; J: TRBJ2-5; length: 17; V: TRBV7-2; DNA: TGTGCCAGCAGCTTACAGGAGGGACTAGCGGTACAAGAGACCCAGTACTTC; CDR3: CASSLQEGLAVQETQYF
D: TRBD2; size: many; J: TRBJ2-3; length: 15; V: TRBV7-2; DNA: TGTGCCAGCAGCCCCGGGACTAGCGGTGGGGATACGCAGTATTTT; CDR3: CASSPGTSGGDTQYF
D: TRBD1; size: many; J: TRBJ2-7; length: 16; V: TRBV7-6; DNA: TGTGCCAGCAGCTCCCTGACCACAGGGGGGTCCTACGAGCAGTACTTC; CDR3: CASSSLTTGGSYEQYF
D: .; size: few; J: TRBJ2-3; length: 11; V: TRBV19; DNA: TGTGCCAGTACTGGCGCAGATACGCAGTATTTT; CDR3: CASTGADTQYF
D: .; size: many; J: TRBJ2-5; length: 13; V: TRBV12-3/TRBV12-4; DNA: TGTGCCAGCATAAGAGCAGGTGGCGAGACCCAGTACTTC; CDR3: CASIRAGGETQYF
D: .; size: many; J: TRBJ2-1; length: 13; V: TRBV7-2; DNA: TGTGCCAGCAGCTTAGGGGGGGCCGGACTGCTCTTATTC; CDR3: CASSLGGAGLLLF
D: .; size: .; J: TRBJ1-1; length: 14; V: TRBV20-1; DNA: TGCAGTGCTAGCCAGGGTAGAGGAGGCACTGAAGCTTTCTTT; CDR3: CSASQGRGGTEAFF
D: .; size: few; J: TRBJ1-5; length: 17; V: TRBV27; DNA: TGTGCCAGCACCCCGAGAGGGGCTGACTATAGCAATCAGCCCCAGCATTTT; CDR3: CASTPRGADYSNQPQHF
D: TRBD2; size: few; J: TRBJ2-1; length: 14; V: TRBV20-1; DNA: TGCAGTGCTAGTCCTAGCGGGGGTTACAATGAGCAGTTCTTC; CDR3: CSASPSGGYNEQFF
D: TRBD1; size: many; J: TRBJ2-7; length: 15; V: TRBV5-4; DNA: TGTGCCAGCAGGGATGCGGGACAGGGTTGGAACGAGCAGTACTTC; CDR3: CASRDAGQGWNEQYF
D: .; size: few; J: TRBJ2-1; length: 17; V: TRBV5-1; DNA: TGCGCCAGCAGCTGGGGGGTTTTGGGGGCTAACTACAATGAGCAGTTCTTC; CDR3: CASSWGVLGANYNEQFF